These T cell receptor beta chains were read from a single sample in a study of immune heterogeneity within non-small cell lung tumors. TCRdb re-derived calls from the multiplex PCR reads in MiXCR, one entry per CDR3 protein. The sample holds 30,000 to 40,000 distinct CDR3 sequences, more than 25% seen once. Input material: lung tumor tissue. These receptors were obtained from a man aged 35 to 55 with non-small cell lung cancer. The conserved cysteine and the conserved F or W are not part of the CDR3 here. The D gene is left open where the match is weak.

D gene | J gene | V gene | CDR3 protein
- | TRBJ1-3 | TRBV20-1 | SARVSGNTIY
- | TRBJ1-1 | TRBV12-3/TRBV12-4 | ASSLGVNTEAF
- | TRBJ2-3 | TRBV12-5 | ASAPRRAVSTDTQY
TRBD1 | TRBJ1-2 | TRBV20-1 | SARTGQGAGYGYT
- | TRBJ1-5 | TRBV19 | ASSPQWQGSNQPQH
- | TRBJ1-5 | TRBV5-8 | ASSLLERDQPQH
- | TRBJ1-1 | TRBV2 | ASSVLGNTEAF
- | TRBJ1-5 | TRBV12-3/TRBV12-4 | ASSLGRQVVTQH
- | TRBJ1-2 | TRBV7-9 | ASSLEGPRNGYT
TRBD1 | TRBJ2-3 | TRBV19 | ASSIDSRTGRTSTDTQY
- | TRBJ2-2 | TRBV6-1 | ASSFLRGKGTGELF
- | TRBJ2-5 | TRBV11-2 | ASSLELGAQY
TRBD2 | TRBJ2-7 | TRBV11-2 | ASSLMASGMGEQY
- | TRBJ1-4 | TRBV20-1 | SARSATNEKLF
TRBD2 | TRBJ2-6 | TRBV6-2/TRBV6-3 | ASSVSGSGSGDNVLT
TRBD2 | TRBJ2-2 | TRBV9 | ASSPREGRALGTGELF
- | TRBJ2-1 | TRBV6-1 | ASNGVLPRNEQF
- | TRBJ1-3 | TRBV11-2 | ASSLTQGLKGNTIY
TRBD2 | TRBJ2-1 | TRBV10-3 | AIGKGLDNEQF
TRBD1 | TRBJ1-5 | TRBV6-2/TRBV6-3 | ASSHSQTGPGKPQH
- | TRBJ2-4 | TRBV7-2 | ASSTSAVLAKNIQY
- | TRBJ2-7 | TRBV6-4 | ASSPWGGGPYEQY
- | - | TRBV5-1 | ASKRLASKTRDTQH
TRBD1 | TRBJ2-7 | TRBV4-2 | ASSQDTGTGKDEQY
- | TRBJ1-3 | TRBV3-1 | ASSQGGGNTIY
TRBD1 | TRBJ2-7 | TRBV20-1 | SAGQKSYEQY
- | TRBJ2-3 | TRBV11-3 | ASSLQLVDTQY
- | TRBJ1-1 | TRBV29-1 | SVVVGQGGTEAF
- | TRBJ2-1 | TRBV7-2 | ASSLGGYRNEQF
TRBD2 | TRBJ2-1 | TRBV15 | ATSRGGTSGLNEQF
- | TRBJ1-5 | TRBV6-1 | ATSTLRGAEDQPQH
- | TRBJ2-1 | TRBV4-3 | ASSQETGGNEQF
- | TRBJ2-2 | TRBV3-1 | ASSRDVSNTGELF
TRBD2 | TRBJ2-5 | TRBV3-1 | ASSQSAGVETQY
TRBD1 | TRBJ1-3 | TRBV11-3 | ASSLGTGNGNTIY
- | TRBJ2-1 | TRBV11-3 | ASSWRDGYNEQF
- | TRBJ2-2 | TRBV5-1 | ASSPTSSVTGELF